Below are 18 T cell receptor beta chains sequenced from a single sample in a study of blood T cell repertoires in COVID-19. TCRdb keeps only in-frame clones here, not all; method: immunoSEQ multiplex PCR. The sample consists of around 150,000 clones, 82% of them appearing once. The sample comprised PBMCs or T cells enriched from blood (not recorded which). The receptor set was obtained from a man aged 50 to 60 who had recovered from COVID-19.

The V gene is TRBV27, the J gene TRBJ2-2; 10 nucleotides match TRBD1. Germline CDR1 and CDR2: MNHEY and SMNVEV (reference sequence). Losses at the gene ends were 8 bases for V and 5 bases for J; bases not matched to a gene: 26. CDR3 length: 21 amino acids. The CDR3 here is CASGPFPGTGARVRGTGELFF. As DNA, the CDR3 is TGTGCCAGCGGTCCCTTCCCCGGGACAGGGGCTAGGGTTCGGGGGACCGGGGAGCTGTTTTTT.

The chain has TRBV7-2 and TRBJ2-7, with 10 nucleotides matching TRBD2. The CDR3 spans 15 residues. The V gene end was trimmed by 5 bases and the J gene end by 3 bases; junction bases not matched to a gene: 7. The germline CDR1 and CDR2 sequences are SGHTA and FQGNSA. CDR3 nucleotide sequence: TGTGCCAGCAGCAAGCAAGCGGGAGGGTACTACGAGCAGTACTTC. This codes for CASSKQAGGYYEQYF.

V gene TRBV4-1 combines with J gene TRBJ1-6, with a weak D call TRBD1 (6 bases). The germline CDR1 and CDR2 sequences are MGHRA and YSYEKL. V lost 5 bases to trimming and J lost 6 bases, with 14 bases between them. This CDR3 has 15 amino acids. DNA for the CDR3: TGCGCCAGCAGCGCCAGGGGCGGACTTAATTCACCCCTCCACTTT. Translating gives CASSARGGLNSPLHF.

The genes are TRBV6-5 and TRBJ1-5; D unresolved. The length of the CDR3 is 15 residues. With 0 bases removed from V and 1 base from J, the gap between germline ends came to 7 bases. Germline V gene lookup returns CDR1 MNHEY and CDR2 SVGAGI. The CDR3 coding sequence is TGTGCCAGCAGTTACTCGACGGGGAGCAATCAGCCCCAGCATTTT. This sequence encodes CASSYSTGSNQPQHF.

CDR3 coding DNA: TGCAGCGTTGCCCCTAGGGGGTCTTCCTACAATGAGCAGTTCTTC. This gives the protein CSVAPRGSSYNEQFF. The chain combines TRBV29-1 with TRBJ2-1; D might be TRBD1 (6 bases). There are 15 residues in the CDR3. With 4 bases removed from V and 1 base from J, the gap between germline ends came to 14 bases. Per germline, CDR1 SQVTM and CDR2 ANQGSEA.

V gene TRBV23-1 combines with J gene TRBJ1-2, with 8 bases aligning to TRBD1. TRBV23-1 is identified as an open reading frame with a role that is uncertain. The junction had 17 bases not matched to a gene; V was cut back by 2 bases and J by 6 bases. CDR3 size: 18 residues. CDR3 bases: TGCGCCAGCAGTCAAGCGGCCCCGGGACAGGAGGCCGGGAATGGCTACACCTTC. The encoded protein is CASSQAAPGQEAGNGYTF.

In its sample, this clone was seen a few times. The chain employs TRBV6-5 and TRBJ1-3, with D unclear. From germline, CDR1 is MNHEY and CDR2 SVGAGI. Deletions cut 6 bases from V and 0 bases from J, with 12 bases between. The CDR3 totals 15 residues. This CDR3 is CASRLSGDSGNTIYF. The CDR3 region has the DNA TGTGCCAGCAGGCTAAGCGGGGACTCTGGAAACACCATATATTTT.

The chain recombines TRBV9 with TRBJ2-5, with D possibly matching TRBD1 (5 bases). From germline, CDR1 is SGDLS and CDR2 YYNGEE. This CDR3 is built from 14 residues. V was clipped by 2 bases and J by 2 bases, with 10 bases between them. CDR3: CASSVQGKQETQYF. DNA for the CDR3: TGTGCCAGCAGCGTTCAGGGAAAACAAGAGACCCAGTACTTC. Full variable domain (outside the CDR3, taken from reference TRBV9 and TRBJ2-5): DSGVTQTPKHLITATGQRVTLRCSPRSGDLSVYWYQQSLDQGLQFLIQYYNGEERAKGNILERFSAQQFPDLHSELNLSSLELGDSALYFCASSVQGKQETQYFGPGTRLLVL.

The chain has TRBV6-5 and TRBJ2-2; 8 bases are shared with TRBD2. The germline V gene encodes CDR1 MNHEY and CDR2 SVGAGI. After removal of 6 bases from V and 6 bases from J, the junction contained 6 bases not matched to a gene. The CDR3 extends over 14 amino acids. CDR3 nucleotides: TGTGCCAGCAGCCGCGGGACTAGGGCCGGGGAGCTGTTTTTT. The encoded protein is CASSRGTRAGELFF.

This clone was counted between two and nine times. CDR3 sequence reads: CASSIGITNYGYTF. For the CDR3, the DNA is TGTGCCAGCAGTATTGGCATCACCAACTATGGCTACACCTTC. The chain is built from TRBV28 and TRBJ1-2; D is undetermined. Deletions cut 5 bases from V and 2 bases from J, with 12 bases between. CDR3 length: 14 residues. Per germline, CDR1 MDHEN and CDR2 SYDVKM.

The rearrangement uses TRBV27 and TRBJ2-7, with D maybe TRBD2 (8 bases). The CDR3 sequence is 16 residues long. V lost 0 bases and J 0 bases, leaving 12 bases between the germline ends. Germline-derived CDR1 and CDR2 are MNHEY and SMNVEV (reference sequence). CDR3 in amino acids: CASSLSAGDSSYEQYF. The DNA for the CDR3 is TGTGCCAGCAGTTTATCAGCGGGGGACAGCTCCTACGAGCAGTACTTC.

Here the CDR3 reads CASSPGHFTGGYTF. DNA for the CDR3: TGTGCCAGCAGCCCTGGACATTTCACGGGTGGCTACACCTTC. The chain uses TRBV7-6 and TRBJ1-2, with a weak D call TRBD1 (5 bases). Trimming removed 5 bases at V and 7 bases at J, with 17 bases between. CDR1 is SGHVS and CDR2 is FNYEAQ in the germline V gene. CDR3 size: 14 residues. The full variable domain, completed using reference TRBV7-6 and TRBJ1-2, is GAGVSQSPRYKVTKRGQDVALRCDPISGHVSLYWYRQALGQGPEFLTYFNYEAQQDKSGLPNDRFSAERPEGSISTLTIQRTEQRDSAMYRCASSPGHFTGGYTFGSGTRLTVV.

This rearrangement joins TRBV28 to TRBJ1-1; 12 nucleotides align to TRBD1. Losses at the gene ends were 6 bases for V and 1 base for J; bases not matched to a gene: 3. The germline gives CDR1 MDHEN, CDR2 SYDVKM. The CDR3 length is 15 residues. The CDR3 DNA follows: TGTGCCAGCAGGGGGACAGGGGGCGAGAACACTGAAGCTTTCTTT. Amino acid sequence: CASRGTGGENTEAFF.

This clone was detected only once. V and J are TRBV30 and TRBJ1-2, with 7 bases that match TRBD1. The CDR3 has 14 residues. The V segment lost 4 bases and the J segment 3 bases; nucleotides outside the gene matches: 8. Germline CDR1 and CDR2: GTSNPN and SVGIG (reference sequence). CDR3 nucleotides: TGTGCCTGGAAGGGGGCAGCTCCCCACTATGGCTACACCTTC. This translates into CAWKGAAPHYGYTF. The entire variable domain, with the rest obtained from reference TRBV30 and TRBJ1-2, is as follows: SQTIHQWPATLVQPVGSPLSLECTVEGTSNPNLYWYRQAAGRGLQLLFYSVGIGQISSEVPQNLSASRPQDRQFILSSKKLLLSDSGFYLCAWKGAAPHYGYTFGSGTRLTVV.

The chain recombines TRBV10-3 with TRBJ2-1; D is possibly TRBD2 (7 bases). The germline CDR1 and CDR2 sequences are ENHRY and SYGVKD. CDR3 length: 15 residues. V lost 3 bases to trimming and J lost 2 bases, with 11 bases between them. CDR3 sequence reads: CAISDGGGPYNEQFF. DNA for the CDR3: TGTGCCATCAGTGATGGGGGGGGGCCCTACAATGAGCAGTTCTTC.

The chain employs TRBV29-1 and TRBJ1-2, with a tentative D call TRBD1 (5 bases). Trimming shortened V by 2 bases and J by 8 bases, and 9 bases separated the two germline ends. CDR3 length: 11 residues. CDR1 is SQVTM and CDR2 is ANQGSEA in the germline V gene. DNA of the CDR3: TGCAGCGTTGAATTGGGGCAAGGCTACACCTTC. Its translation: CSVELGQGYTF. The entire variable domain, with the rest obtained from reference TRBV29-1 and TRBJ1-2, is as follows: SAVISQKPSRDICQRGTSLTIQCQVDSQVTMMFWYRQQPGQSLTLIATANQGSEATYESGFVIDKFPISRPNLTFSTLTVSNMSPEDSSIYLCSVELGQGYTFGSGTRLTVV.

This chain joins TRBV14 and TRBJ1-1; D gene uncertain. There are 12 residues in the CDR3. CDR1 and CDR2 from the germline V gene are SGHDN and FVKESK. V was pared by 0 bases and J by 9 bases, with 8 bases between. The DNA for the CDR3 is TGTGCCAGCAGCCAAGAAACGGTTCAAGCTTTCTTT. Its translation is CASSQETVQAFF. Complete variable domain (other parts from reference TRBV14 and TRBJ1-1): EAGVTQFPSHSVIEKGQTVTLRCDPISGHDNLYWYRRVMGKEIKFLLHFVKESKQDESGMPNNRFLAERTGGTYSTLKVQPAELEDSGVYFCASSQETVQAFFGQGTRLTVV.

The CDR3 coding sequence is TGTGCCAGCAGTCTGGACAGAATCAGTGAAAAACTGTTTTTT. Translating it yields CASSLDRISEKLFF. The rearrangement links TRBV6-5 to TRBJ1-4, with a tentative D call TRBD1 (6 bases). The V end lost 5 bases, the J end lost 7 bases, and 14 bases lay between the germline ends. The CDR3 has 14 residues. Looked up from germline, CDR1 is MNHEY and CDR2 is SVGAGI.